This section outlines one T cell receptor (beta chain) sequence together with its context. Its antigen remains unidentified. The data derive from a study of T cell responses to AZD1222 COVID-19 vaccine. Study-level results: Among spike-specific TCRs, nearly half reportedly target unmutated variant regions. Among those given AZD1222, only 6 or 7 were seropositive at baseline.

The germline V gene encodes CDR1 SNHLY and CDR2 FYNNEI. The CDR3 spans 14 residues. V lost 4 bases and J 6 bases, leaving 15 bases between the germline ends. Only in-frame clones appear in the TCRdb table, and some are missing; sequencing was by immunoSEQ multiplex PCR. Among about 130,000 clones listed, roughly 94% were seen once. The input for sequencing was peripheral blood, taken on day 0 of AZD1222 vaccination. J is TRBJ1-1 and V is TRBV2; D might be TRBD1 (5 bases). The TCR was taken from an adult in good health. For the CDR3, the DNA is TGTGCCAGCAGTGGGGAGGGGAGGAGGGCTGAAGCTTTCTTT. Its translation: CASSGEGRRAEAFF. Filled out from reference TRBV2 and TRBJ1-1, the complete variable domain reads EPEVTQTPSHQVTQMGQEVILRCVPISNHLYFYWYRQILGQKVEFLVSFYNNEISEKSEIFDDQFSVERPDGSNFTLKIRSTKLEDSAMYFCASSGEGRRAEAFFGQGTRLTVV.